The present entry profiles one T cell receptor (beta chain) with its context. Its target is unknown. These data are taken from a study of T cell responses to AZD1222 COVID-19 vaccine. Germline V lookup: CDR1 MDHEN, CDR2 SYDVKM. CDR3 length: 12 amino acids. The V end lost 5 bases, the J end lost 6 bases, and 10 bases lay between the germline ends. Overall study results and limits: Variant regions that are unmutated are reportedly the target of nearly half of spike-specific TCRs. The study identified only six AZD1222 recipients as seropositive at baseline. Donors in the cohort were predominantly white British and more often female, and clonal diversity was possibly underestimated.

Produced via immunoSEQ multiplex PCR; TCRdb's table is partial and in-frame only. Here the sample spans some 120,000 clones, 80% to 90% being singletons. Here the sequenced sample was peripheral blood, taken on day 0 of MenACWY control vaccination. This chain joins TRBV28 and TRBJ1-2; D unresolved. The receptor was isolated from an adult in good health. The CDR3 DNA sequence: TGTGCCAGCAGTCCGGGGTCTCATGGCTACACCTTC. Protein: CASSPGSHGYTF.